This T cell receptor beta chain comes out of a study of radiotherapy plus CTLA-4 blockade in lung cancer (dated by TCRdb to between 2017 and 2018). In terms of the full investigation: Objective responses were observed in 18% of enrolled patients, and disease control was achieved in 31%.

In this study, focal radiation therapy paired with CTLA-4 blockade (ipilimumab) was tested in patients who had chemo-refractory metastatic non-small-cell lung cancer. Results and caveats for the whole study, not just this receptor: Increased serum interferon-beta after radiation, together with early dynamic changes in blood T cell clones, were reported to be the strongest predictors of response. After treatment with radiotherapy and ipilimumab, TCR clones that came from tumors expanded in the peripheral blood.

Preparation of the library involved the immunoSEQ multiplex PCR assay. This immuneACCESS table, as held by TCRdb, lists in-frame sequences with V and J called but not all clones. Of the missing ones, under half trace to an unresolved V gene in checked studies; the others have no known cause. This sample has roughly 30,000 clones in its table, and over 70% of those were observed once. Approximately 25% of the sample belongs to the ten largest clones. V lost 4 bases and J lost 3 bases; the stretch between them is 8 bases long. CDR1 and CDR2, looked up from the germline V gene, are SGDLS and YYNGEE. The CDR3 holds 13 amino acids from the cysteine to the phenylalanine. Only the CDR3 DNA stays, 39 bases, in frame from base 1. Note on this clone: The antigen it binds to is not known. No quality values exist for individual bases; no much larger clone is one base distant.

This receptor chain uses TRBV9 and TRBJ1-5; the D gene lacks a confident call. The sample was peripheral blood, taken from a patient treated with radiotherapy plus ipilimumab. The origin of this receptor is a human donor with non-small cell lung cancer that progressed on radiotherapy plus ipilimumab. The sequenced DNA: TGTGCCAGCAGCCCTAAAACCAATCAGCCCCAGCATTTT. Its protein product is CASSPKTNQPQHF.